This T cell receptor (beta chain) appears in the sequencing data of a study of beta chain features in type 1 diabetes. Overall study context: All samples combined gave 95 million to 130 million sorted cells for examination.

Sorted cells reached over 95% purity in every population. The ends lost 6 bases at V and 7 bases at J; junction bases unmatched: 9. Germline CDR1 LNHDA, CDR2 SQIVND (reference sequence). The CDR3 loop spans 14 amino acids. This clone has more than one count but fewer than ten. The authors reverse transcribed all of the isolated RNA, so sequencing captured expressed TCRB transcripts. Sequencing used immunoSEQ multiplex PCR; TCRdb keeps in-frame clones, though not all of them. The sample shows under 550,000 clones, 10% to 12% of them seen only once. The specimen was naive CD4+ T cells from blood. The V and J genes are TRBV19 and TRBJ2-3, with TRBD1 identical over 8 bases. The origin of this receptor is a woman younger than 35 in good health. CDR3 protein: CASRPSRDRNTQYF. The DNA of the CDR3 is TGTGCCAGTAGGCCCTCCCGGGACAGGAATACGCAGTATTTT.